These 29 T cell receptor beta chains were all obtained from the same sample, sequenced in a study of CXCR3-negative and CXCR3-positive naive CD8 T cells (dated by TCRdb to 2018 to 2020). Overall study results and their limits: Compared with CXCR3-negative naive cells, CXCR3-positive naive cells had TRB CDR3s with higher hydrophobicity (lower Kidera factor 4), lower energy, and higher strength and volume indices.

Antigens for these TCRs are unknown. Sequenced using a NextSeq 550. The Human TCR Profiling Kit (MiLaboratory) was used to make UMI-labeled 5' RACE TRB cDNA libraries. With the reads reprocessed by TCRdb, a single entry stands for each CDR3 protein sequence and no DNA is reported. The table for this sample lists approximately 48,000 distinct CDR3 sequences. 0.55% to 0.6% of the sample is held by the ten biggest clonotypes. Material for sequencing was naive CXCR3+ CD8+ T cells from blood. This sample's cell subset or site label indicates: CD45RO-CCR7+CD27+CD95- naive CD8+ T cells expressing CXCR3 (TNR3+). Receptors were obtained from a human donor in good health. Some clones in this sample may be carry-over from other donors' samples.

The chain is built from TRBV15 and TRBJ2-6. This CDR3 has 16 residues. Germline CDR1 is LNHNV and CDR2 is YYDKDF (reference sequence). The CDR3 protein is CATSRDQDSGANVLTF. The full variable domain, with the rest looked up from reference TRBV15 and TRBJ2-6, is DAMVIQNPRYQVTQFGKPVTLSCSQTLNHNVMYWYQQKSSQAPKLLFHYYDKDFNNEADTPDNFQSRRPNTSFCFLDIRSPGLGDTAMYLCATSRDQDSGANVLTFGAGSRLTVL.

The genes are TRBV7-2 and TRBJ1-2; TCRdb's D call of TRBD1 is untestable without DNA. CDR3 length equals 12 residues. Per the germline V gene, CDR1 is SGHTA and CDR2 is FQGNSA. The CDR3 here is CASLGTDYGYTF.

The rearrangement uses TRBV29-1 and TRBJ2-7; TCRdb selects TRBD1, and the lack of DNA leaves this call unchecked. Germline CDR1 and CDR2: SQVTM and ANQGSEA. The CDR3 consists of 14 residues. CDR3 loop: CSVEVRGRGYEQYF.

The genes are TRBV20-1 and TRBJ1-1; TCRdb proposes TRBD1, but this gene call is untestable without DNA. The germline V gene has CDR1 DFQATT and CDR2 SNEGSKA (reference sequence). The CDR3 totals 15 residues. The chain's CDR3 is CSARSGTGPIAEAFF.

This sequence joins TRBV4-1 and TRBJ2-7; without DNA, the TCRdb call of TRBD1 cannot be checked. This CDR3 is built from 13 residues. The germline V gene has CDR1 MGHRA and CDR2 YSYEKL. The CDR3 spells CASSQDLRPEQYF.

The chain joins TRBV12-3 or TRBV12-4 to TRBJ2-3; without DNA, the TCRdb call of TRBD2 cannot be checked. The CDR3 is made up of 19 amino acids. The CDR3 loop is CASSLYYLAGGPSTDTQYF.

J is TRBJ2-7 and V is TRBV9; TCRdb's D call, TRBD2, is unchecked because there is no DNA. Germline loops: CDR1 SGDLS, CDR2 YYNGEE. The CDR3 contains 15 residues. CDR3 in amino acids: CASSVGGGTSGEQYF.

This rearrangement joins TRBV10-3 to TRBJ1-1. The CDR3 contains 13 residues. CDR1 ENHRY and CDR2 SYGVKD come from the germline V gene. CDR3 loop: CAISELLTRGAFF.

The chain carries TRBV29-1 and TRBJ2-5; with no DNA, the TCRdb D assignment of TRBD1 cannot be verified. Germline V CDR1 and CDR2: SQVTM, ANQGSEA. This CDR3 comprises 13 residues. CDR3 sequence reads: CSVSQGRQETQYF.

The chain combines TRBV5-1 with TRBJ1-1; the D call from TCRdb, TRBD1, cannot be confirmed without DNA. The CDR3 extends over 14 amino acids. The germline V gene has CDR1 SGHRS and CDR2 YFSETQ. CDR3 loop: CASSTGQPGTEAFF. Supplemented by reference TRBV5-1 and TRBJ1-1, the full variable domain reads KAGVTQTPRYLIKTRGQQVTLSCSPISGHRSVSWYQQTPGQGLQFLFEYFSETQRNKGNFPGRFSGRQFSNSRSEMNVSTLELGDSALYLCASSTGQPGTEAFFGQGTRLTVV.

This sequence joins TRBV9 and TRBJ2-2; TCRdb selects TRBD1, and the lack of DNA leaves this call unchecked. This CDR3 contains 15 residues. Germline CDR1 and CDR2: SGDLS and YYNGEE. This CDR3 is CASSVERGLPGELFF.

The V call is TRBV7-9, the J call TRBJ1-5; TCRdb selects TRBD1, and the lack of DNA leaves this call unchecked. Germline CDR1 and CDR2: SEHNR and FQNEAQ (reference sequence). The CDR3 loop spans 14 amino acids. This CDR3 is CASSTLTGSPPQHF. The variable domain in full, completed from reference TRBV7-9 and TRBJ1-5, reads DTGVSQNPRHKITKRGQNVTFRCDPISEHNRLYWYRQTLGQGPEFLTYFQNEAQLEKSRLLSDRFSAERPKGSFSTLEIQRTEQGDSAMYLCASSTLTGSPPQHFGDGTRLSIL.

The J gene is TRBJ2-3, the V gene TRBV6-4; with no DNA, the TCRdb D assignment of TRBD1 cannot be verified. CDR1 MRHNA and CDR2 SNTAGT come from the germline V gene. The CDR3 length is 14 residues. The CDR3 sequence: CASSDGQGQDTQYF.

The chain uses TRBV29-1 and TRBJ1-1. This CDR3 is 11 amino acids long. Germline CDR1 and CDR2: SQVTM and ANQGSEA. The CDR3 region is CSGAENTEAFF.

The V and J genes are TRBV3-1 and TRBJ2-7; TCRdb picks TRBD1, but there is no DNA to check that call. The CDR3 covers 13 residues. Per germline, CDR1 LGHDT and CDR2 YNNKEL (reference sequence). CDR3: CASSEGAGYEQYF.

The chain employs TRBV4-3 and TRBJ2-5; TCRdb names TRBD1, which stays unverified in the absence of DNA. The germline gives CDR1 LGHNA, CDR2 YSLEER. The CDR3 has 14 amino acids. The CDR3: CASSNLTGRETQYF.

This sequence joins TRBV12-3 or TRBV12-4 and TRBJ1-5. This CDR3 contains 15 residues. CDR3 loop: CASTSGVNSNQPQHF.

The chain links TRBV19 to TRBJ2-3; TCRdb calls TRBD2, which cannot be checked without DNA. This CDR3 has 18 residues. Germline CDR1 is LNHDA and CDR2 is SQIVND (reference sequence). CDR3: CASSIPSGLAGGIDTQYF.

The chain couples TRBV5-6 to TRBJ2-5; TCRdb's D call of TRBD1 is untestable without DNA. The CDR3 totals 13 residues. CDR1 is SGHDT, CDR2 YYEEEE, per germline. CDR3 in amino acids: CASGRGAQETQYF.

The rearrangement uses TRBV9 and TRBJ2-7; there is no DNA to check the TCRdb D call of TRBD1. The CDR3 spans 14 residues. Germline V gene lookup returns CDR1 SGDLS and CDR2 YYNGEE. CDR3 sequence: CASSGRDRDYEQYF.

The rearrangement joins TRBV9 to TRBJ1-2; TCRdb's assignment of TRBD1 cannot be checked, as there is no DNA. The CDR3 extends over 15 amino acids. The germline V gene encodes CDR1 SGDLS and CDR2 YYNGEE. CDR3 amino acids: CASSVGGQDSYGYTF.

This sequence joins TRBV29-1 and TRBJ2-2. This CDR3 has 11 residues. In germline, CDR1 is SQVTM, CDR2 ANQGSEA. CDR3 sequence: CSVKPSGELFF.

The chain joins TRBV6-4 to TRBJ2-3; the TCRdb D gene call, TRBD1, has no DNA to confirm it. This CDR3 is 15 amino acids long. Per germline, CDR1 MRHNA and CDR2 SNTAGT. The chain's CDR3 is CASSDSAGSTDTQYF.

This chain joins TRBV7-9 and TRBJ2-5; the TCRdb D gene call, TRBD1, has no DNA to confirm it. The V gene's germline CDR1 is SEHNR and CDR2 FQNEAQ (reference sequence). The CDR3 consists of 16 residues. CDR3 in amino acids: CASSSPFEGGRETQYF.

This chain links TRBV11-2 with TRBJ2-7; checking the TCRdb D call of TRBD1 is not possible without DNA. CDR3 length equals 14 residues. Germline V gene lookup returns CDR1 SGHAT and CDR2 FQNNGV. This CDR3 is CASSFTGTAYEQYF.

The chain couples TRBV7-3 to TRBJ2-7. The CDR3 loop spans 15 amino acids. Germline V lookup: CDR1 SGHTA, CDR2 FQGTGA. CDR3 in amino acids: CASSLTAGPAYEQYF.

The chain joins TRBV20-1 to TRBJ2-2; TCRdb's assignment of TRBD1 cannot be checked, as there is no DNA. This CDR3 is built from 14 residues. The germline V gene encodes CDR1 DFQATT and CDR2 SNEGSKA (reference sequence). The CDR3 sequence is CSGSGTVNTGELFF.

The V call is TRBV4-1, the J call TRBJ1-1. In germline, CDR1 is MGHRA, CDR2 YSYEKL. This CDR3 spans 16 amino acids. Here the CDR3 reads CASSQDVIELNTEAFF.

This chain's CDR3 is CASSKSSGSPLHF. The chain uses TRBV12-3 or TRBV12-4 and TRBJ1-6. The CDR3 is 13 amino acids.